The TCR beta chain described here comes from a study of OX40 agonist ivuxolimab in advanced cancers. Study summary: Partial responses were observed in three patients, of whom one had hepatocellular carcinoma and two had cutaneous melanoma.

Peripheral blood came from all dose cohorts at three timepoints. This table comes from immunoSEQ multiplex PCR, and its TCRdb copy is limited to in-frame clones, with some not included. The sample lists around 25,000 clones, over 65% occurring once. This CDR3 spans 16 amino acids. Germline CDR1 and CDR2: SGHRS and YFSETQ. The V gene end was trimmed by 2 bases and the J gene end by 0 bases; junction bases not matched to a gene: 1. This clone was found once. The sample here was CD4+ or CD8+ T cells sorted from blood, taken in a trial of the OX40 agonist ivuxolimab. The genes are TRBV5-1 and TRBJ2-5; 13 positions agree with TRBD2. This receptor was taken from an adult with an advanced solid tumor such as melanoma, head and neck, liver or kidney cancer. The CDR3 DNA reads as TGCGCCAGCAGCTTTGGACTAGCGGGAGACCAAGAGACCCAGTACTTC. It is translated as CASSFGLAGDQETQYF.